At least ten counts were recorded for the clone carrying this T cell receptor (beta chain). Antigen specificity is unknown. The data originate from a study of T cells in Graves' hyperthyroidism and ophthalmopathy. Looking at the study overall: Peripheral blood was drawn at first diagnosis, prior to all treatment.

Trimming took off 3 bases at V and 6 bases at J, with 8 bases between the two ends. The CDR3 sequence is 11 residues long. The germline V gene encodes CDR1 DFQATT and CDR2 SNEGSKA (reference sequence). Authors of the study amplified TCR beta CDR3 regions from RNA transcripts. The TCR CDR3 first-round RT-PCR relied on the HTBI primer set. TCRdb called the multiplex PCR reads again in MiXCR, with one record for every CDR3 protein. The table shows approximately 560,000 distinct CDR3 sequences, with approximately 15% occurring only once. Findings and limits, study-wide: From stable hyperthyroidism, ophthalmopathy was set apart by a 13 V-J model.

The source material was blood. The chain links TRBV20-1 to TRBJ1-1; tentatively, D is TRBD1 (5 bases). This receptor was obtained from a woman in her 30s with Graves' hyperthyroidism. The CDR3 bases are TGCAGTGCTAGTGGGGGACCTGAAGCTTTCTTT. This sequence encodes CSASGGPEAFF.